The 19 T cell receptor beta chains reported below all come from one sample, sequenced in a study of blood T cell repertoires in COVID-19. Some clones are missing from TCRdb's copy, which holds only in-frame ones; the method was immunoSEQ multiplex PCR. Of 110,000 or so clones listed, 88% are singletons. The sample consisted of peripheral blood. Receptors originate from a human donor in a cohort sampled during active COVID-19.

The chain joins TRBV20-1 to TRBJ2-1; D not resolved. The CDR3 length is 10 residues. CDR1 is DFQATT, CDR2 SNEGSKA, per germline (reference sequence). Deletions cut 3 bases from V and 10 bases from J, with 7 bases between. DNA for the CDR3: TGCAGTGCTAGGGGCTGGGAGCAGTTCTTC. This translates into CSARGWEQFF.

V and J are TRBV3-1 (or the pseudogene TRBV3-2) and TRBJ1-3; 10 bases fit TRBD1. Germline trimming cut 3 bases from V and 4 bases from J; bases unmatched to any gene: 0. Germline V gives CDR1 LGHDT, CDR2 YNNKEL (reference sequence). This CDR3 region has 14 residues. Here the CDR3 reads CASSQTGGGNTIYF. CDR3 DNA: TGTGCCAGCAGCCAGACAGGGGGCGGAAACACCATATATTTT.

This sequence joins TRBV7-3 and TRBJ2-3; 9 bases line up with TRBD1. Germline CDR1 reads SGHTA; CDR2 reads FQGTGA. The CDR3 consists of 15 residues. V was clipped by 2 bases and J by 3 bases; unmatched bases: 3. The CDR3 loop reads CASSLAGQGTDTQYF. The CDR3 DNA follows: TGTGCCAGCAGCTTAGCGGGACAGGGAACAGATACGCAGTATTTT.

The chain links TRBV6-5 to TRBJ2-7; maybe TRBD2 (5 bases). Germline assignment: CDR1 MNHEY and CDR2 SVGAGI. The CDR3 has 16 residues. Trimming took off 0 bases at V and 0 bases at J, with 12 bases between the two ends. CDR3 region: CASSYSSGVGSYEQYF. The CDR3 coding sequence is TGTGCCAGCAGTTACTCATCCGGGGTAGGCTCCTACGAGCAGTACTTC.

This sequence joins TRBV7-2 and TRBJ2-5, with 11 positions matching TRBD2. After removal of 6 bases from V and 2 bases from J, the junction contained 5 bases not matched to a gene. The CDR3 has 15 residues. The germline V gene has CDR1 SGHTA and CDR2 FQGNSA. Written as DNA, the CDR3 is TGTGCCAGCAGTCTAGCGGGGGGCTATCAAGAGACCCAGTACTTC. It codes for CASSLAGGYQETQYF.

The chain has TRBV6-4 and TRBJ2-1, with 13 bases fitting TRBD2. The CDR3 has 15 residues. From germline, CDR1 is MRHNA and CDR2 SNTAGT. Trimming removed 2 bases from V and 6 bases from J; junction bases left unmatched: 1. CDR3 region: CASSDTSGGANEQFF. Here the CDR3 DNA reads TGTGCCAGCAGTGACACTAGCGGGGGGGCCAATGAGCAGTTCTTC.

The chain joins TRBV27 to TRBJ1-1, with D perhaps matching TRBD1 (5 bases). From germline, CDR1 is MNHEY and CDR2 SMNVEV (reference sequence). The CDR3 is 15 amino acids. Trimming removed 5 bases from V and 5 bases from J, with 18 bases in between. CDR3 bases: TGTGCCAGCAGTCCAGGGTGGGGGGGTCGGACTGAAGCTTTCTTT. Its protein product is CASSPGWGGRTEAFF.

The rearrangement links TRBV15 to TRBJ2-1; D is perhaps TRBD2 (5 bases). CDR1 is LNHNV, CDR2 YYDKDF, per germline (reference sequence). CDR3 size: 16 residues. With 7 bases removed from V and 1 base from J, the gap between germline ends came to 17 bases. CDR3 coding DNA: TGTGCCACCAACCCCGAGAGGGCTGGGTCCTACAATGAGCAGTTCTTC. Residues: CATNPERAGSYNEQFF.

The V call is TRBV25-1, the J call TRBJ1-4, with 7 bases matching TRBD1. This CDR3 contains 16 residues. Trimming took 1 base from V and 8 from J; bases not matched to a gene: 10. Germline V gene lookup returns CDR1 MGHDK and CDR2 SYGVNS. The DNA for the CDR3 is TGTGCCAGCAGTGAATTGGGCCCAGGGGGTGGAGAAAAACTGTTTTTT. Protein product: CASSELGPGGGEKLFF.

This chain links TRBV7-6 with TRBJ2-5, with 8 bases lining up with TRBD2. Trimming cost V 5 bases and J 5 bases; bases outside gene matches: 4. Germline CDR1 and CDR2: SGHVS and FNYEAQ. The CDR3 is 13 residues long. CDR3: CASSGLAWETQYF. The CDR3 DNA reads as TGTGCCAGCAGCGGACTAGCATGGGAGACCCAGTACTTC.

This clone was recorded once. This chain links TRBV12-5 with TRBJ1-5, with a tentative D call TRBD1 (5 bases). This CDR3 has 16 residues. The V gene lost 11 bases and the J gene lost 2 bases, with 22 bases spanning the gap. The V gene's germline CDR1 is LGHNT and CDR2 FRNRAP. The CDR3 DNA sequence: TGTGCTGGGGGGGTGGGGCTACATCAACGCAATCAGCCCCAGCATTTT. Amino acids: CAGGVGLHQRNQPQHF.

The rearrangement links TRBV19 to TRBJ1-4; tentative D call: TRBD1 (5 bases). Germline V CDR1 and CDR2: LNHDA, SQIVND (reference sequence). V lost 2 bases, J lost 0 bases, and 13 bases lay in between. The CDR3 consists of 17 residues. This CDR3 is CASSIIGALATNEKLFF. In DNA form, the CDR3 reads TGTGCCAGTAGTATAATAGGGGCCCTTGCAACTAATGAAAAACTGTTTTTT. Full variable domain (outside the CDR3, taken from reference TRBV19 and TRBJ1-4): DGGITQSPKYLFRKEGQNVTLSCEQNLNHDAMYWYRQDPGQGLRLIYYSQIVNDFQKGDIAEGYSVSREKKESFPLTVTSAQKNPTAFYLCASSIIGALATNEKLFFGSGTQLSVL.

The chain carries TRBV5-1 and TRBJ2-5; 9 bases fit TRBD2. This CDR3 contains 15 residues. Germline assignment: CDR1 SGHRS and CDR2 YFSETQ. J lost 4 bases, V lost 5 bases, and 9 bases had no gene match. The CDR3 loop is CASSSGLAGRETQYF. CDR3 nucleotide sequence: TGCGCCAGCAGTTCTGGCCTAGCGGGAAGAGAGACCCAGTACTTC. Together with reference TRBV5-1 and TRBJ2-5, the CDR3 gives the full variable domain: KAGVTQTPRYLIKTRGQQVTLSCSPISGHRSVSWYQQTPGQGLQFLFEYFSETQRNKGNFPGRFSGRQFSNSRSEMNVSTLELGDSALYLCASSSGLAGRETQYFGPGTRLLVL.

This chain joins TRBV5-8 and TRBJ2-5; no clear D. The length of the CDR3 is 14 residues. Trimming took off 2 bases at V and 1 base at J, with 9 bases between the two ends. Germline values: CDR1 SGHTS, CDR2 YDEGEE. The CDR3 bases are TGTGCCAGCAGCTTTGGGCCTACCCAAGAGACCCAGTACTTC. The encoded protein is CASSFGPTQETQYF.

The chain joins TRBV29-1 to TRBJ2-7; the D gene is possibly TRBD1 (5 bases). CDR1 and CDR2 (germline): SQVTM, ANQGSEA. The ends were cut back, 7 bases at V and 9 bases at J, with 19 bases in the middle. The CDR3 has 12 residues. The CDR3 DNA sequence: TGCAGCGCCGAGACAGATGCCTCTCGGCAGTACTTC. Encoded protein: CSAETDASRQYF.

The chain employs TRBV15 and TRBJ1-5; D may be TRBD1 (6 bases). V lost 4 bases, J lost 0 bases, and 25 bases lay in between. Germline CDR1 LNHNV, CDR2 YYDKDF (reference sequence). There are 20 residues in the CDR3. The CDR3 sequence is CATSNRLGFGGRYSNQPQHF. The CDR3 DNA is TGTGCCACCAGCAACAGATTAGGGTTTGGGGGCAGATATAGCAATCAGCCCCAGCATTTT.

This chain uses TRBV28 with TRBJ1-2; D unclear. Germline CDR1 and CDR2: MDHEN and SYDVKM. Trimming removed 6 bases at V and 2 bases at J, with 19 bases between. CDR3 length equals 16 residues. CDR3 sequence (DNA): TGTGCCAGCAGCTCGAATTCCCTCCACTTGAACTATGGCTACACCTTC. Translated, it gives CASSSNSLHLNYGYTF.

The rearrangement links TRBV29-1 to TRBJ2-7, with 9 bases matching TRBD2. The CDR3 has 12 residues. J lost 5 bases, V lost 6 bases, and 5 bases had no gene match. Germline CDR1 reads SQVTM; CDR2 reads ANQGSEA. Here the CDR3 DNA reads TGCAGCGTCTCTAGCGGGGAACACGAGCAGTACTTC. This sequence encodes CSVSSGEHEQYF.

This CDR3 is CASSSDYSGGLGEEQFF. For the CDR3, the DNA is TGTGCCAGCAGCTCCGATTATTCCGGGGGGCTGGGGGAGGAGCAGTTCTTC. This chain connects TRBV11-3 to TRBJ2-1; D is possibly TRBD2 (7 bases). CDR1 and CDR2 from the germline V gene are SGHNT and YENEEA. This CDR3 is built from 17 residues. Trimming left V 4 bases short and J 10 bases short, with 26 bases between. Combining the CDR3 with reference TRBV11-3 and TRBJ2-1 gives the whole variable domain EAGVVQSPRYKIIEKKQPVAFWCNPISGHNTLYWYLQNLGQGPELLIRYENEEAVDDSQLPKDRFSAERLKGVDSTLKIQPAELGDSAVYLCASSSDYSGGLGEEQFFGPGTRLTVL.